These 26 T cell receptor beta chains were all obtained from the same sample, sequenced in a study of T cell responses to AZD1222 COVID-19 vaccine (dated by TCRdb to the early 2020s). Per the publication, the time point label means: baseline before first vaccination. Library creation used the immunoSEQ multiplex PCR assay. The table comes from immuneACCESS by way of TCRdb, which keeps in-frame sequences with V and J called. Part of the clones is missing from these tables; in studies checked, under half for an unresolved V gene and the rest for unknown reasons. This sample's listing comprises over 120,000 clones. In total, the top ten clones hold over 2% of the sample. Sequenced sample: peripheral blood. The receptors here all came from an adult in good health.

This chain connects TRBV7-6 to TRBJ2-3, with 13 bases matching TRBD2. V gave up 0 bases and J gave up 6 bases; unmatched junction bases: 9. Germline CDR1 reads SGHVS; CDR2 reads FNYEAQ. The CDR3 is made up of 18 amino acids. The CDR3 loop is CASSLAQTSGGAPDTQYF. As DNA, the CDR3 is TGTGCCAGCAGCTTAGCGCAAACTAGCGGGGGGGCCCCGGATACGCAGTATTTT.

The chain is built from TRBV7-9 and TRBJ2-2; D is undetermined. From germline, CDR1 is SEHNR and CDR2 FQNEAQ (reference sequence). V was pared by 0 bases and J by 2 bases, with 10 bases between. CDR3 length: 16 residues. Written as DNA, the CDR3 is TGTGCCAGCAGCTTAGCGGCGGCGGCAAACACCGGGGAGCTGTTTTTT. Its protein product is CASSLAAAANTGELFF.

The chain recombines TRBV28 with TRBJ1-1; D remains ambiguous. Germline CDR1 reads MDHEN; CDR2 reads SYDVKM. V shed 1 base and J shed 4 bases, with 7 bases lying between them. CDR3 size: 13 residues. The CDR3 is CASSLSGSTEAFF. In nucleotides, the CDR3 is TGTGCCAGCAGTTTATCGGGTTCCACTGAAGCTTTCTTT.

The chain uses TRBV11-3 and TRBJ1-1; D gene ambiguous. Germline V gene lookup returns CDR1 SGHNT and CDR2 YENEEA. CDR3 length: 14 amino acids. V gave up 4 bases and J gave up 3 bases, with 12 bases separating them. This chain's CDR3 is CASSSERVDTEAFF. CDR3 nucleotide sequence: TGTGCCAGCAGCTCCGAGCGAGTGGACACTGAAGCTTTCTTT.

The V and J genes are TRBV5-1 and TRBJ1-6, with 8 bases aligning to TRBD1. The CDR3 is 15 amino acids. Trimming removed 1 base from V and 7 bases from J; junction bases left unmatched: 4. Germline V gene data show CDR1 as SGHRS and CDR2 as YFSETQ. CDR3 protein: CASSLSGQGNSPLHF. Written as DNA, the CDR3 is TGCGCCAGCAGCTTGAGCGGACAGGGCAATTCACCCCTCCACTTT.

The chain employs TRBV6-5 and TRBJ1-1; 11 bases match TRBD1. J lost 0 bases, V lost 10 bases, and 7 bases had no gene match. Germline CDR1 MNHEY, CDR2 SVGAGI. CDR3 length: 15 residues. The CDR3 sequence: CATRPGQGVNTEAFF. CDR3 nucleotides: TGTGCCACCCGTCCGGGACAGGGGGTGAACACTGAAGCTTTCTTT.

This chain connects TRBV6-5 to TRBJ1-1; D might be TRBD1 (5 bases). The germline V gene has CDR1 MNHEY and CDR2 SVGAGI. V was clipped by 8 bases and J by 4 bases, with 17 bases between them. This CDR3 has 14 residues. Here the CDR3 reads CASRSGSGTTEAFF. CDR3 nucleotides: TGTGCCAGCCGGTCGGGTTCAGGGACCACTGAAGCTTTCTTT.

This chain connects TRBV4-3 to TRBJ1-2; 9 bases fit TRBD1. This CDR3 comprises 15 residues. V gave up 4 bases and J gave up 6 bases; unmatched junction bases: 9. The V gene's germline CDR1 is LGHNA and CDR2 YSLEER. CDR3 amino acids: CASSRTDRGGDGYTF. The CDR3 coding sequence is TGCGCCAGCAGCCGCACCGACAGGGGGGGGGATGGCTACACCTTC.

This chain joins TRBV5-6 and TRBJ2-3, with 9 bases matching TRBD2. The junction had 6 bases not matched to a gene; V was cut back by 2 bases and J by 5 bases. The CDR3 extends over 15 amino acids. Looked up from germline, CDR1 is SGHDT and CDR2 is YYEEEE. The CDR3 reads CASSFIAGEGDTQYF. For the CDR3, the DNA is TGTGCCAGCAGCTTCATAGCGGGGGAGGGAGATACGCAGTATTTT.

The chain couples TRBV5-4 to TRBJ1-1, with a tentative D call TRBD1 (6 bases). CDR1 and CDR2 from the germline V gene are SGHNT and YYREEE (reference sequence). Trimming took 4 bases from V and 1 from J, leaving 14 bases between them. This CDR3 comprises 15 residues. CDR3 sequence reads: CASSVQTGWNTEAFF. The CDR3 region has the DNA TGTGCCAGCAGCGTACAAACAGGGTGGAACACTGAAGCTTTCTTT.

V is TRBV12-3 or TRBV12-4 and J is TRBJ1-1; TRBD1 matches 7 bases. The CDR3 totals 13 residues. V lost 8 bases, J lost 0 bases, and 3 bases stayed unmatched. CDR3 region: CASVGQLNTEAFF. In nucleotides, the CDR3 is TGTGCCAGCGTGGGACAGTTGAACACTGAAGCTTTCTTT.

The chain recombines TRBV5-4 with TRBJ1-1; TRBD1 agrees at 12 bases. The CDR3 is made up of 15 amino acids. The V gene end was trimmed by 4 bases and the J gene end by 3 bases; junction bases not matched to a gene: 4. Looked up from germline, CDR1 is SGHNT and CDR2 is YYREEE (reference sequence). The CDR3 protein is CASSLGTGGYTEAFF. CDR3 DNA sequence: TGTGCCAGCAGCCTCGGGACAGGGGGCTACACTGAAGCTTTCTTT.

The chain employs TRBV6-5 and TRBJ1-1, with TRBD1 as a possible D gene (5 bases). Trimming removed 8 bases from V and 0 bases from J, with 10 bases in between. Looked up from germline, CDR1 is MNHEY and CDR2 is SVGAGI. This CDR3 spans 13 amino acids. CDR3 sequence (DNA): TGTGCCAGCGGGGGAGTACTGAACACTGAAGCTTTCTTT. This codes for CASGGVLNTEAFF.

The CDR3 region is CASSSRGDWVEQFF. The CDR3 DNA is TGTGCCAGCAGCTCTCGGGGGGATTGGGTGGAGCAGTTCTTC. The V gene is TRBV11-1, the J gene TRBJ2-1; 7 positions agree with TRBD2. V shed 4 bases and J 10 bases; nucleotides not matched to a gene: 10. The CDR3 is 14 amino acids. In germline, CDR1 is SGHAT, CDR2 FQDESV (reference sequence).

The chain recombines TRBV27 with TRBJ1-1; no clear D. V was clipped by 3 bases and J by 4 bases, with 12 bases between them. The CDR3 totals 14 residues. Germline-derived CDR1 and CDR2 are MNHEY and SMNVEV (reference sequence). The CDR3, as DNA: TGTGCCAGCAGTTTTCGCGGAGGTGGCACTGAAGCTTTCTTT. Its protein is CASSFRGGGTEAFF.

The V call is TRBV4-2, the J call TRBJ1-2; 7 nucleotides line up with TRBD1. The V gene end was trimmed by 4 bases and the J gene end by 4 bases; junction bases not matched to a gene: 9. Germline-derived CDR1 and CDR2 are LGHNA and YNFKEQ. The CDR3 loop spans 15 amino acids. The CDR3 coding sequence is TGTGCCAGCAGCCCTCACAGGGGTGAGTTCTATGGCTACACCTTC. It is translated as CASSPHRGEFYGYTF.

This chain uses TRBV19 with TRBJ1-6; 11 nucleotides match TRBD1. There are 15 residues in the CDR3. J gave up 5 bases and V 5 bases, and 2 bases lay outside the gene matches. Per germline, CDR1 LNHDA and CDR2 SQIVND (reference sequence). The CDR3 nucleotides read TGTGCCAGTAGTGGACAGGGGGCTGATAATTCACCCCTCCACTTT. Translating gives CASSGQGADNSPLHF.

This chain joins TRBV5-6 and TRBJ1-1; D gene uncertain. Germline V gene lookup returns CDR1 SGHDT and CDR2 YYEEEE. The CDR3 is 13 residues long. The ends were cut back, 4 bases at V and 1 base at J, with 8 bases in the middle. The CDR3 reads CASSPWGNTEAFF. For the CDR3, the DNA is TGTGCCAGCAGCCCGTGGGGGAACACTGAAGCTTTCTTT.

This chain uses TRBV15 with TRBJ1-2; D unresolved. V lost 0 bases and J lost 4, with 15 bases in between. This CDR3 region has 16 residues. Germline assignment: CDR1 LNHNV and CDR2 YYDKDF (reference sequence). The CDR3 reads CATSREWRGGSYGYTF. CDR3 DNA: TGTGCCACCAGCAGAGAATGGCGGGGTGGAAGCTATGGCTACACCTTC.

The rearrangement joins TRBV30 to TRBJ1-6, with 7 nucleotides matching TRBD1. The CDR3 consists of 14 residues. Germline CDR1 is GTSNPN and CDR2 is SVGIG (reference sequence). The V gene end was trimmed by 5 bases and the J gene end by 6 bases; junction bases not matched to a gene: 7. The chain's CDR3 is CAWEGGQSNSPLHF. In DNA form, the CDR3 reads TGTGCCTGGGAGGGGGGACAGAGTAATTCACCCCTCCACTTT.

The chain is built from TRBV30 and TRBJ2-5; 8 bases map to TRBD2. The CDR3 is made up of 16 amino acids. After removal of 0 bases from V and 5 bases from J, the junction contained 11 bases not matched to a gene. Germline CDR1 and CDR2: GTSNPN and SVGIG (reference sequence). The CDR3 nucleotides read TGTGCCTGGAGTGTAGAGCGGGGGCGGTTAAGGGAGACCCAGTACTTC. Encoded protein: CAWSVERGRLRETQYF. The variable domain in full, with the rest retrieved from reference TRBV30 and TRBJ2-5, is SQTIHQWPATLVQPVGSPLSLECTVEGTSNPNLYWYRQAAGRGLQLLFYSVGIGQISSEVPQNLSASRPQDRQFILSSKKLLLSDSGFYLCAWSVERGRLRETQYFGPGTRLLVL.

The V call is TRBV7-2, the J call TRBJ1-5; TRBD1 agrees at 7 bases. Germline V CDR1 and CDR2: SGHTA, FQGNSA. The CDR3 totals 17 residues. V was pared by 5 bases and J by 6 bases, with 16 bases of the junction left unmatched. Here the CDR3 reads CASSPSPRQGPGQPQHF. The DNA for the CDR3 is TGTGCCAGCAGCCCTAGCCCCCGACAGGGTCCGGGTCAGCCCCAGCATTTT.

CDR3 nucleotide sequence: TGTGCCAGCAGCTCCTCCTACGAGCAGTACTTC. The encoded protein is CASSSSYEQYF. This rearrangement joins TRBV5-5 to TRBJ2-7; no clear D gene. CDR3 length: 11 residues. Trimming shortened V by 3 bases and J by 0 bases, and 1 base separated the two germline ends. CDR1 is SGHKS, CDR2 YYEKEE, per germline (reference sequence).

V is TRBV2 and J is TRBJ1-2, with D unclear. The CDR3 has 10 amino acids. V lost 4 bases to trimming and J lost 7 bases, with 4 bases between them. CDR1 and CDR2 from the germline V gene are SNHLY and FYNNEI. This CDR3 is CASSGIGYTF. The CDR3 bases are TGTGCCAGCAGTGGCATTGGCTACACCTTC.

The DNA for the CDR3 is TGTGCCTGGAGTACAACAGGGGAAACTAATGAAAAACTGTTTTTT. Translating it yields CAWSTTGETNEKLFF. This sequence joins TRBV30 and TRBJ1-4; TRBD1 matches 7 bases. The V segment lost 2 bases and the J segment 1 base; nucleotides outside the gene matches: 4. The CDR3 is 15 residues long. CDR1 is GTSNPN and CDR2 is SVGIG in the germline V gene (reference sequence).

The rearrangement links TRBV4-1 to TRBJ2-2, with TRBD2 matching over 7 bases. CDR1 MGHRA and CDR2 YSYEKL come from the germline V gene. The CDR3 loop spans 15 amino acids. V gave up 4 bases and J gave up 4 bases; unmatched junction bases: 6. The CDR3 loop is CASSREGKVTGELFF. The CDR3 nucleotides are TGCGCCAGCAGCCGGGAGGGCAAGGTCACCGGGGAGCTGTTTTTT.